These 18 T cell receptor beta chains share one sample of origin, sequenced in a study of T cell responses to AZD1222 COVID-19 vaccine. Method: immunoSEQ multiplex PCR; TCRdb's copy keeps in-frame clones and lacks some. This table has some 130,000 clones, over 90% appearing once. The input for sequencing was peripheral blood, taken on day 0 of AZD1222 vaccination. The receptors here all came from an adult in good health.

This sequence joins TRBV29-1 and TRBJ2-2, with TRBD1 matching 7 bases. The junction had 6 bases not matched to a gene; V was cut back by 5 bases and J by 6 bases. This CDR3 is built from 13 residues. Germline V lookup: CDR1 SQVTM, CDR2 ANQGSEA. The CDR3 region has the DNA TGCAGCGTTACAACTACAGGGGCCGGGGAGCTGTTTTTT. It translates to CSVTTTGAGELFF.

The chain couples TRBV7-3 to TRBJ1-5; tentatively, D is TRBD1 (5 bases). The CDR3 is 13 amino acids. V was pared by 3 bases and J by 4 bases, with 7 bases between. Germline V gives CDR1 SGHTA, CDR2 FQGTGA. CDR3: CASSLGPNQPQHF. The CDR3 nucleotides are TGTGCCAGCAGCTTGGGACCAAATCAGCCCCAGCATTTT.

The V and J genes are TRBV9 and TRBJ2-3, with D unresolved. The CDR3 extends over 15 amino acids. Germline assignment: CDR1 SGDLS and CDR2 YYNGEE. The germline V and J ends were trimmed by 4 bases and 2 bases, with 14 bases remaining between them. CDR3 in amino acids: CASSPTSTITDTQYF. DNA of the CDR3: TGTGCCAGCAGCCCAACCTCGACCATCACAGATACGCAGTATTTT. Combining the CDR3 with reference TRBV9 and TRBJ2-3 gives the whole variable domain DSGVTQTPKHLITATGQRVTLRCSPRSGDLSVYWYQQSLDQGLQFLIQYYNGEERAKGNILERFSAQQFPDLHSELNLSSLELGDSALYFCASSPTSTITDTQYFGPGTRLTVL.

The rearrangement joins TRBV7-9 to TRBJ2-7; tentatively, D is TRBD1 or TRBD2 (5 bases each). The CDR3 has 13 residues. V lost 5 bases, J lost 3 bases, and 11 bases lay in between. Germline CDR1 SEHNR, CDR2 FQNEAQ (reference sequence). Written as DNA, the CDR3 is TGTGCCAGCAGCCCGGGACCGAACTACGAGCAGTACTTC. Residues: CASSPGPNYEQYF. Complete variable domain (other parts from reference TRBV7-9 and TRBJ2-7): DTGVSQNPRHKITKRGQNVTFRCDPISEHNRLYWYRQTLGQGPEFLTYFQNEAQLEKSRLLSDRFSAERPKGSFSTLEIQRTEQGDSAMYLCASSPGPNYEQYFGPGTRLTVT.

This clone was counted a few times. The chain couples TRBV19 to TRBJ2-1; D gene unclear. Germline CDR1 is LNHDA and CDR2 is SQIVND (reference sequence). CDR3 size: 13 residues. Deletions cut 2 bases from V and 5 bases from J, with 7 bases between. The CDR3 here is CASSITKNNEQFF. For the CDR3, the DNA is TGTGCCAGTAGTATAACTAAAAACAATGAGCAGTTCTTC.

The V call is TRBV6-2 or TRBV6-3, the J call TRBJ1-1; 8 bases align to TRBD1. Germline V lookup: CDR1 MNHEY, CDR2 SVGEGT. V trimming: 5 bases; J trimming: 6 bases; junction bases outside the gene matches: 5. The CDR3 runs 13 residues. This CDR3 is CASSRGQGPEAFF. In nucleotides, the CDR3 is TGTGCCAGCAGTCGCGGACAGGGCCCTGAAGCTTTCTTT.

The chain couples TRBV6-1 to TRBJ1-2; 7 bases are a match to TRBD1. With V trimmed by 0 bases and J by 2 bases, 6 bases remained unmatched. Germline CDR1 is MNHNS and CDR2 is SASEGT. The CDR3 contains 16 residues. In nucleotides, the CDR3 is TGTGCCAGCAGTGAAGCGGCACAGGGGTCCAACTATGGCTACACCTTC. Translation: CASSEAAQGSNYGYTF.

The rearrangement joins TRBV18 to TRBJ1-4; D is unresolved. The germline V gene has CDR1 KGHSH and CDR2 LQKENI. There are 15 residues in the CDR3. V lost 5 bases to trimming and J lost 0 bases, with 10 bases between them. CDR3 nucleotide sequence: TGTGCCAGCTCAACTTACACCGCAACTAATGAAAAACTGTTTTTT. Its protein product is CASSTYTATNEKLFF.

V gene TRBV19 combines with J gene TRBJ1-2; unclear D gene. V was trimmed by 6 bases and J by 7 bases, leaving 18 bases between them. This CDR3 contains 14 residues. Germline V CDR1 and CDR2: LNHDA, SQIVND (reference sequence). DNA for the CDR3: TGTGCCAGTAGCCCCGACCGTGCGTTGGTTGGCTACACCTTC. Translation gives CASSPDRALVGYTF.

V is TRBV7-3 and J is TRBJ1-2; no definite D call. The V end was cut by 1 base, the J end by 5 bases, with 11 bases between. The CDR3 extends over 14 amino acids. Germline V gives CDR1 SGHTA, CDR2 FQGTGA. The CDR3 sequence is CASSLNPQVYGYTF. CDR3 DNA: TGTGCCAGCAGCTTAAACCCGCAGGTTTATGGCTACACCTTC.

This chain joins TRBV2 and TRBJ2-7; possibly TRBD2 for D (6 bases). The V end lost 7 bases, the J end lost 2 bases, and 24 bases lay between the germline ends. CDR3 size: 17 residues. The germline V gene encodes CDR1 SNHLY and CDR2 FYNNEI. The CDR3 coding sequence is TGTGCCAGCAACCTACCCCGGGACTGGTCTGGGACCTACGAGCAGTACTTC. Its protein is CASNLPRDWSGTYEQYF.

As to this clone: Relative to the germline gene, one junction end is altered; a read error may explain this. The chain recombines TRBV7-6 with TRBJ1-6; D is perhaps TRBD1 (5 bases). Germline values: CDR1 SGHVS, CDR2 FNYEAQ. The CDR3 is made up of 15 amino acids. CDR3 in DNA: TGTGCCAGCAGCTTAGGACGTTTGGGGGTTTCAACCCTCCACTTT. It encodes CASSLGRLGVSTLHF.

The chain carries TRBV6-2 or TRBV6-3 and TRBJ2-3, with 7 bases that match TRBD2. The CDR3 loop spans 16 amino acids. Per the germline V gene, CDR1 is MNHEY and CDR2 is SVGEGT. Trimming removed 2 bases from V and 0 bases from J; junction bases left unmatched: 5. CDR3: CASSYRAGSSTDTQYF. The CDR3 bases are TGTGCCAGCAGTTACAGAGCGGGATCCAGCACAGATACGCAGTATTTT.

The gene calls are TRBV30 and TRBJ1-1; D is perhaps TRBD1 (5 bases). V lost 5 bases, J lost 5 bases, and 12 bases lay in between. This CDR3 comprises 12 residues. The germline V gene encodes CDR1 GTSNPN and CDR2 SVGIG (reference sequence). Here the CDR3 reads CAWDRGATEAFF. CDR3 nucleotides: TGTGCCTGGGACCGTGGGGCTACTGAAGCTTTCTTT.

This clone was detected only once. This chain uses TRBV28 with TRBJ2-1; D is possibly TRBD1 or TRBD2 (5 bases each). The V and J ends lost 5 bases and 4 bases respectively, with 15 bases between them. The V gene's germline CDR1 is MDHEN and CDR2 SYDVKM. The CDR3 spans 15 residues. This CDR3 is CASSGAGLLYNEQFF. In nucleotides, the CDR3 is TGTGCCAGCAGTGGGGCGGGTCTATTGTACAATGAGCAGTTCTTC.

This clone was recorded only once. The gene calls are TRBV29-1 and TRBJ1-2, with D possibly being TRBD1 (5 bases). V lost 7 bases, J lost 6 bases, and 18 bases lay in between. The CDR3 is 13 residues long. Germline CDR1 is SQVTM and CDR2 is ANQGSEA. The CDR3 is CSAETVQDDGYTF. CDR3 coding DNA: TGCAGCGCTGAGACAGTCCAGGACGATGGCTACACCTTC.

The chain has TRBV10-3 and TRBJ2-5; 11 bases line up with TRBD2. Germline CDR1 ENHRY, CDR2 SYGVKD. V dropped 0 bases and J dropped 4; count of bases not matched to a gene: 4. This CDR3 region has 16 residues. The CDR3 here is CAISESVAGGPETQYF. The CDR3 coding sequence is TGTGCCATCAGTGAGTCGGTAGCGGGGGGGCCAGAGACCCAGTACTTC.

CDR3 nucleotides: TGTGCCAGCAGCATCGGACAGGTGAGAACTGAAGCTTTCTTT. The encoded protein is CASSIGQVRTEAFF. The chain employs TRBV7-9 and TRBJ1-1; 7 positions agree with TRBD1. Trimming removed 5 bases from V and 5 bases from J; junction bases left unmatched: 8. Germline assignment: CDR1 SEHNR and CDR2 FQNEAQ (reference sequence). This CDR3 is built from 14 residues.